Listed below are T cell receptor beta chains from one sample, sequenced in a study of spatial heterogeneity in lung cancer. Via MiXCR, TCRdb re-called the 5' RACE reads, giving one row per CDR3 protein. This table has around 110,000 distinct CDR3 sequences, about 12% appearing once. The sequencing here drew on PBMCs, taken at follow-up. The receptors shown here come from a male donor with early-stage non-small cell lung cancer. Each CDR3 is given with its conserved first and last residue.

v_gene,j_gene,CDR3aa
TRBV7-9,TRBJ2-5,CASSSGTGGGETQYF
TRBV2,TRBJ1-6,CASRQGLLNSPLHF
TRBV12-3/TRBV12-4,TRBJ2-7,CASSLSRGSSYEQYF
TRBV6-1,TRBJ2-7,CASSEGQGEGEQYF
TRBV24-1,TRBJ2-2,CATGTGELFF
TRBV4-2,TRBJ2-3,CASSKNTADTQYF
TRBV5-1,TRBJ1-6,CASSGGHLDSPLHF
TRBV3-1,TRBJ1-2,CASSHGQNGYTF
TRBV6-6,TRBJ2-3,CASYLPLAGGGDTQYF
TRBV29-1,TRBJ2-1,CSVYDRQANEQFF
TRBV28,TRBJ2-7,CASSTYTYEQYF
TRBV9,TRBJ2-2,CASGAGTANTGELFF
TRBV20-1,TRBJ1-5,CSVGTGRGNQPQHF
TRBV11-3,TRBJ1-1,CASSLTGGGTEAFF
TRBV5-4,TRBJ2-6,CASMQGGANVLTF
TRBV7-3,TRBJ1-3,CASSLQGGTIYF
TRBV7-9,TRBJ2-3,CASSLDGADTQYF
TRBV20-1,TRBJ1-2,CSASVRGLANYGYTF
TRBV7-6,TRBJ1-5,CASSLGRGTQPQHF
TRBV20-1,TRBJ1-2,CSAYQGRVEGYTF
TRBV7-2,TRBJ1-2,CASSLRLNYGYTF
TRBV7-9,TRBJ1-6,CASSLAGTGVSYNSPLHF
TRBV29-1,TRBJ2-7,CSVAGQGSNGEQYF
TRBV4-2,TRBJ1-1,CASSQVTGKGDTEAFF
TRBV18,TRBJ1-2,CASSPPNRDRVGYTF
TRBV20-1,TRBJ1-1,CSARDPGGRTEAFF